Sequencing of this T cell receptor beta chain was carried out in a study of T-cell memory formation after mild COVID-19 (dated by TCRdb to the early 2020s). About the investigation overall: TCR sequence clusters from the two donors were largely donor specific. Longitudinal TCRalpha and TCRbeta repertoire sequencing tracked T-cell clones expanding and contracting after mild COVID-19 in a couple of donors. Two young, previously healthy adult volunteers made up the cohort, one male and one female.

Study-wide conclusions, independent of this receptor: From day 15 to 85, contracting clones showed balanced CD4/CD8 phenotypes, whereas a second wave of clones that expanded from day 15 to 37 leaned towards CD4+. The study covered only a couple of mild cases, and larger cohorts including severe cases with pre-infection samples were considered necessary. Contracting CD4+ clones were found mainly in CM and EM memory subsets, while CD8+ clones were enriched in EMRA. Some responding clones were detected in pre-infection memory, which suggested that pre-existing cross-reactive memory T cells had joined the SARS-CoV-2 response. Whether the second-wave clones peaking on day 37 were SARS-CoV-2 specific was not confirmed.

This clonotype was seen a handful of times. No antigen is known for it. There are no base qualities to consult, and no much larger clone falls within one base. Sequencing took place on an Illumina NovaSeq 6000. TCRalpha and TCRbeta cDNA libraries were built by 5'RACE with constant-segment primers, adding sample barcodes and unique molecular identifiers. RNA was extracted from every sample with Trizol reagent. Library amplification was performed in two PCR steps, and a second sample barcode and Illumina TruSeq adapters were introduced in the second step. Sequencing of the libraries was done on an Illumina NovaSeq, producing 2 x 150 bp paired-end reads. The published analysis was carried out like this. Reads were demultiplexed and collapsed into UMI-guided consensus sequences with migec v1.2.7. Using mixcr v2.1.11, UMI consensuses were aligned to TRA and TRB V and J templates and then assembled into clonotypes. A clonotype was counted as expanded or contracted only when both edgeR and NoisET called the clonotype significant, with the noise models trained on biological replicates. For edgeR calls, a false discovery rate-adjusted p below 0.01 and a log2 fold-change threshold of 1 were applied. PCA with hierarchical clustering of max-normalized trajectories of the 1000 most abundant clonotypes was used as exploratory dynamics analysis. Each responding clone was given a CD4 or CD8 phenotype based on the CD4+ and CD8+ repertoires, which had been sequenced separately. TCRdb's own reprocessing of the public reads used fastp at Q25 and MiXCR and kept productive beta chains. Every CDR3 protein is listed once, alongside the most common genes and DNA of its rows. In this record, the V and J calls reflect TCRdb's handling and not the investigators' own analysis. This sample lists hundreds of thousands of distinct CDR3 sequences; around 17% were detected once. Around a fifth of the sample is in the top ten clones.

PBMCs were isolated by Ficoll-Paque density gradient centrifugation. Between the V and J ends, shortened by 0 bases and 5 bases respectively, the junction contains 14 bases. CDR1 and CDR2 are read off the germline V gene (reference sequence) as SGHNT and YYREEE. From the cysteine through the phenylalanine, the CDR3 covers 15 amino acids. Only the CDR3 DNA stays, 45 bases, in frame from base 1. The chain is made from TRBV5-4 and TRBJ2-5; TRBD2 is a weak D gene call, 7 bases matching. This sequence originates from a man aged 18-30 years who had mild COVID-19 (a few samples of this study predate the infection). The sample titles of this study are shuffled in the database, so cell type and time point are left out; the donor was told from shared clones. Sequences were obtained from PBMCs or a T cell subset sorted from them (not recorded which). This receptor carries the CDR3 CASSLGRGAVETQYF. Read as DNA, the sequence is TGTGCCAGCAGCTTGGGCCGGGGGGCGGTTGAGACCCAGTACTTC. Full variable domain (CDR3 extended with the reference TRBV5-4 and TRBJ2-5 proteins): ETGVTQSPTHLIKTRGQQVTLRCSSQSGHNTVSWYQQALGQGPQFIFQYYREEENGRGNFPPRFSGLQFPNYSSELNVNALELDDSALYLCASSLGRGAVETQYFGPGTRLLVL.